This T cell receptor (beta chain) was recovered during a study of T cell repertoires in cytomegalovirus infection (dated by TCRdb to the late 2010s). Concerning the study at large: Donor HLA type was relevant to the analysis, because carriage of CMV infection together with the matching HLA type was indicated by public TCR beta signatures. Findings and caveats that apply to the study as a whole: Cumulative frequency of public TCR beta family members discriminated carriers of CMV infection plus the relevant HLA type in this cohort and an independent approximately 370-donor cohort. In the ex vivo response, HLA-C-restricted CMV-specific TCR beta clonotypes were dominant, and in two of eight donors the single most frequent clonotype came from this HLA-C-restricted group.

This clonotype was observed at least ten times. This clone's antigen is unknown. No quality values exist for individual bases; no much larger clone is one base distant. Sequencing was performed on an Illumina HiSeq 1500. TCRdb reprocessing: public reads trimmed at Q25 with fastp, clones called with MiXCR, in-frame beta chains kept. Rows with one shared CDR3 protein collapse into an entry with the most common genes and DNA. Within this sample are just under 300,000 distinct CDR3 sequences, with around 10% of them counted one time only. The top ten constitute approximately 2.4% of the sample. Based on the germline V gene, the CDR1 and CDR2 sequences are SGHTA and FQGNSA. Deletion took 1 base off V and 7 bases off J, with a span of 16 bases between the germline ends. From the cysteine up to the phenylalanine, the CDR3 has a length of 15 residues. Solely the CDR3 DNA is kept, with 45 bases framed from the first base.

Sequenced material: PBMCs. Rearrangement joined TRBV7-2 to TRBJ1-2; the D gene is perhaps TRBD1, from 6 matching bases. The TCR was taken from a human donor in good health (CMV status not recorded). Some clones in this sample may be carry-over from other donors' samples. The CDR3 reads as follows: CASSLGGGAGSGYTF. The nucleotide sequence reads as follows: TGTGCCAGCAGCTTAGGAGGGGGGGCAGGGAGTGGCTACACCTTC.